This record looks at one TCR beta chain sequence and its context. This clone showed up just once. Its antigen is unknown. No quality values exist for individual bases; no much larger clone is one base distant. This record belongs to a study of cytomegalovirus exposure and HLA in healthy donors (dated by TCRdb to the late 2010s). For the study in its entirety: The 500 to 800 repertoires of the first cohort and the approximately 110 validation repertoires were produced on the same platform, according to a later analysis. The study aimed to test whether cataloging public T cell receptors could reveal signatures of past pathogen exposure. A separate validation cohort of about 110 different subjects was used in addition to the approximately 700-subject first cohort. To predict cytomegalovirus infection status, the study brought together high-throughput TCR immunosequencing, statistical association of individual TCRs with disease status, and machine learning. Points the paper makes about the study in general: Of the cluster scores, about 94% were above 0 in a later analysis, which found that TCRs clustered in the first cohort also tended to co-occur in the 95 to 150 validation repertoires. The authors suggested that the approach could potentially be generalized to other disease states and immunological phenotypes. In vitro tests confirmed that a few of the cytomegalovirus-associated TCR beta chains recognize cytomegalovirus antigens. Most TCR sequences were observed very rarely across donors, whereas some public TCRs were present in many individuals. A total of 150 or so TCR beta chains were listed by the study as associated with cytomegalovirus. In both the original and validation cohorts, the classifier was reported to diagnose cytomegalovirus status with high specificity and sensitivity. A later analysis lacked HLA typing for the validation cohort, so it scored co-occurrence in that cohort across all 110 or so repertoires.

The donors belonged to the validation cohort of around 110 subjects, which was separate from the roughly 670-subject first cohort. Libraries were made using the immunoSEQ multiplex PCR assay. The paper's processing steps were these. To diagnose cytomegalovirus status from the catalog of TCR beta chain sequences, a statistical classification framework was built. TCRdb took over this immuneACCESS table, retaining in-frame rearrangements with V and J assigned. Such tables are incomplete; in checked studies, under half of the missing clones stem from an unresolved V gene, and the remainder is unexplained. The V and J calls and clone size come from that table; D and trimming were worked out from the DNA. Here the sample has about 180,000 clones; 85% occur a single time. The ten largest clones add up to approximately 15% of the sample. V was cut back by 3 bases and J by 4 bases, leaving a gap of 11 bases between them. The CDR3 contains 14 residues, cysteine and phenylalanine counted. Only the CDR3 DNA stays, 42 bases, in frame from base 1. In the germline V gene, CDR1 corresponds to MDHEN and CDR2 to SYDVKM.

The sample taken for sequencing was PBMCs. The source is a man between 18 and 35 years old in good health and CMV-seropositive. The receptor chain draws on TRBV28 and TRBJ2-3; the D segment could be TRBD2, given 7 matching bases. The CDR3 is CASSFGGASDTQYF. The DNA is as follows: TGTGCCAGCAGTTTTGGGGGGGCCTCAGATACGCAGTATTTT.